A single sample gave rise to the 32 T cell receptor beta chains below, sequenced in a study of response to subunit inactivated influenza vaccine. TCRdb passed the RT-PCR reads through MiXCR, listing each CDR3 protein once. The sample gives about 800,000 distinct CDR3 sequences, over 20% of which show up once; roughly 10% is in the top ten. The sequences come from PBMCs from blood, collected about 5 days after vaccination. Source of these receptors: a man aged 50-59 years who received an inactivated influenza vaccine.

The V gene is TRBV6-2 or TRBV6-3, the J gene TRBJ2-6; D is undetermined. Germline CDR1 MNHEY, CDR2 SVGEGT. Between the trimmed V and J ends, which lost 10 bases and 3 bases, there was a span of 10 bases. This CDR3 is built from 13 residues. CDR3: CATTDGGANVLTF. The CDR3 DNA follows: TGTGCCACCACCGATGGTGGGGCCAACGTCCTGACTTTC.

This clonotype was counted only a few times. This sequence joins TRBV5-1 and TRBJ2-1; the D call may be TRBD1 or TRBD2 (5 bases each). The CDR3 consists of 15 residues. Germline CDR1 and CDR2: SGHRS and YFSETQ. V lost 5 bases and J lost 4, with 16 bases in between. Here the CDR3 reads CASRPGPNEYNEQFF. DNA of the CDR3: TGCGCCAGCAGACCGGGACCGAACGAATACAATGAGCAGTTCTTC.

This clonotype has a count of ten or more. This rearrangement joins TRBV10-3 to TRBJ2-1; D is undetermined. V dropped 7 bases and J dropped 10 bases, with 14 bases sitting between them. Germline V lookup: CDR1 ENHRY, CDR2 SYGVKD. The CDR3 extends over 12 amino acids. CDR3 sequence (DNA): TGTGCCATCACCCCGGATGGGATCGAGCAGTTCTTC. Amino acids: CAITPDGIEQFF.

This clonotype was found many times. The chain combines TRBV5-1 with TRBJ1-1; D not certain. Trimming took 1 base from V and 1 from J, leaving 11 bases between them. The CDR3 covers 15 residues. Germline CDR1 reads SGHRS; CDR2 reads YFSETQ. The CDR3 loop is CASSLSWAQNTEAFF. The CDR3 DNA is TGCGCCAGCAGCTTGAGTTGGGCACAGAACACTGAAGCTTTCTTT. Full variable domain (missing parts from reference TRBV5-1 and TRBJ1-1): KAGVTQTPRYLIKTRGQQVTLSCSPISGHRSVSWYQQTPGQGLQFLFEYFSETQRNKGNFPGRFSGRQFSNSRSEMNVSTLELGDSALYLCASSLSWAQNTEAFFGQGTRLTVV.

The CDR3 DNA follows: TGTGCCAGCAGCCAAGCCCTAGCGGGAGGCCGCACGTCATTCCCAGATACGCAGTATTTT. This translates into CASSQALAGGRTSFPDTQYF. V gene TRBV14 combines with J gene TRBJ2-3, with TRBD2 matching over 11 bases. This CDR3 contains 20 residues. V was pared by 1 base and J by 4 bases, with 16 bases of the junction left unmatched. Germline V CDR1 and CDR2: SGHDN, FVKESK.

This clonotype has just a few counts. This sequence joins TRBV11-1 and TRBJ2-7; TRBD2 matches 9 bases. The CDR3 consists of 20 residues. Looked up from germline, CDR1 is SGHAT and CDR2 is FQDESV (reference sequence). V trimming: 1 base; J trimming: 2 bases; junction bases outside the gene matches: 18. CDR3 in DNA: TGTGCCAGCAGCTTAGTTCGTAGGCTAGCGGGACTTCCAATACCCTACGAGCAGTACTTC. The encoded protein is CASSLVRRLAGLPIPYEQYF.

The gene calls are TRBV9 and TRBJ2-1; 13 nucleotides align to TRBD2. Germline CDR1 reads SGDLS; CDR2 reads YYNGEE. Trimming cost V 3 bases and J 7 bases; bases outside gene matches: 7. The CDR3 spans 16 residues. The CDR3 coding sequence is TGTGCCAGCAGCGCGGGACTAGCGGGGTCTCAAAATGAGCAGTTCTTC. It yields the protein CASSAGLAGSQNEQFF. Full variable domain (outside the CDR3, taken from reference TRBV9 and TRBJ2-1): DSGVTQTPKHLITATGQRVTLRCSPRSGDLSVYWYQQSLDQGLQFLIQYYNGEERAKGNILERFSAQQFPDLHSELNLSSLELGDSALYFCASSAGLAGSQNEQFFGPGTRLTVL.

This sequence joins TRBV7-2 and TRBJ2-3; TRBD2 might be the D (6 bases). The V end lost 7 bases, the J end lost 4 bases, and 24 bases lay between the germline ends. The CDR3 covers 17 residues. Germline V gene lookup returns CDR1 SGHTA and CDR2 FQGNSA. The CDR3: CASNPQEGWYRADTQYF. The CDR3 nucleotides are TGTGCCAGCAACCCTCAGGAGGGGTGGTACAGAGCAGATACGCAGTATTTT. Together with reference TRBV7-2 and TRBJ2-3, the CDR3 gives the full variable domain: GAGVSQSPSNKVTEKGKDVELRCDPISGHTALYWYRQSLGQGLEFLIYFQGNSAPDKSGLPSDRFSAERTGGSVSTLTIQRTQQEDSAVYLCASNPQEGWYRADTQYFGPGTRLTVL.

There are a few counts of this clonotype. V gene TRBV7-6 combines with J gene TRBJ2-3, with D perhaps matching TRBD2 (6 bases). The ends were cut back, 5 bases at V and 0 bases at J, with 12 bases in the middle. The CDR3 runs 15 residues. Germline V gene sequence: CDR1 SGHVS, CDR2 FNYEAQ. The CDR3 sequence is CASSPGVSSTDTQYF. The CDR3 DNA follows: TGTGCCAGCAGCCCGGGGGTTTCTAGCACAGATACGCAGTATTTT.

This clonotype showed up just a few times. J is TRBJ1-2 and V is TRBV16; D perhaps matches TRBD1 (6 bases). This CDR3 spans 15 amino acids. Trimming cost V 5 bases and J 4 bases, with 17 bases left between them. Germline-derived CDR1 and CDR2 are KGHSY and FQNENV. CDR3 sequence: CASSSRPEGGYGYTF. The CDR3 DNA reads TGTGCCAGCAGCTCCCGTCCGGAGGGGGGCTATGGCTACACCTTC.

This clonotype has a handful of counts. The rearrangement links TRBV7-8 to TRBJ2-1; either TRBD1 or TRBD2 may fit D (6 bases each). Germline assignment: CDR1 SGHVS and CDR2 FQNEAQ. Trimming pared 5 bases from V and 8 bases from J, leaving 10 bases between. The CDR3 contains 12 residues. CDR3 loop: CASSKGGDEQFF. CDR3 sequence (DNA): TGTGCCAGCAGCAAGGGGGGCGATGAGCAGTTCTTC.

This clonotype occurred once. The rearrangement uses TRBV4-1 and TRBJ2-1, with TRBD2 as a possible D gene (6 bases). Germline loops: CDR1 MGHRA, CDR2 YSYEKL. The CDR3 contains 13 residues. V was pared by 7 bases and J by 10 bases, with 17 bases between. CDR3 sequence reads: CASILRLEGEQFF. The CDR3 nucleotides read TGCGCCAGCATCCTTCGACTAGAAGGGGAGCAGTTCTTC.

In this sample, this clonotype turned up a few times. The V gene is TRBV29-1, the J gene TRBJ2-3; D gene uncertain. The germline V gene encodes CDR1 SQVTM and CDR2 ANQGSEA. The V end was cut by 5 bases, the J end by 3 bases, with 9 bases between. The CDR3 has 12 residues. The CDR3 is CSVSPRTDTQYF. The CDR3 DNA sequence: TGCAGCGTTTCTCCTAGGACAGATACGCAGTATTTT.

V gene TRBV3-1 combines with J gene TRBJ2-1; 8 bases are a match to TRBD1. With V trimmed by 3 bases and J by 4 bases, 5 bases remained unmatched. This CDR3 has 15 residues. In germline, CDR1 is LGHDT, CDR2 YNNKEL (reference sequence). The CDR3 coding sequence is TGTGCCAGCAGCCACGGACAGGGCATATACAATGAGCAGTTCTTC. This sequence encodes CASSHGQGIYNEQFF.

This clonotype was found a few times. The rearrangement links TRBV7-7 to TRBJ2-1, with D possibly TRBD2 on 6 matching bases. The germline V gene encodes CDR1 SSHAT and CDR2 FNYEAQ (reference sequence). The CDR3 is made up of 16 amino acids. V was pared by 5 bases and J by 6 bases, with 20 bases between. CDR3 bases: TGTGCCAGCAGCCCCGGCGGAGGGCCCGTTGTCAATGAGCAGTTCTTC. Translated: CASSPGGGPVVNEQFF.

This clonotype showed up just a few times. The chain joins TRBV6-2 or TRBV6-3 to TRBJ1-3; no clear D gene. The germline CDR1 and CDR2 sequences are MNHEY and SVGEGT. Trimming stripped 0 bases from V and 8 bases from J, with 17 bases between. CDR3 length equals 16 residues. As DNA, the CDR3 is TGTGCCAGCAGTTACTCTTCAAACCTCATCGTGGACACCATATATTTT. This encodes CASSYSSNLIVDTIYF.

This chain joins TRBV7-6 and TRBJ2-5, with D perhaps given as TRBD1 or TRBD2 (6 bases each). The CDR3 length is 17 residues. Deletions cut 1 base from V and 2 bases from J, with 17 bases between. CDR1 SGHVS and CDR2 FNYEAQ come from the germline V gene. DNA of the CDR3: TGTGCCAGCAGCTTAGTCACCCGGGGGCAACTACAAGAGACCCAGTACTTC. It codes for CASSLVTRGQLQETQYF. The full variable domain, completed using reference TRBV7-6 and TRBJ2-5, is GAGVSQSPRYKVTKRGQDVALRCDPISGHVSLYWYRQALGQGPEFLTYFNYEAQQDKSGLPNDRFSAERPEGSISTLTIQRTEQRDSAMYRCASSLVTRGQLQETQYFGPGTRLLVL.

This clonotype came up a few times. The chain recombines TRBV4-3 with TRBJ2-5; no clear D gene. The CDR3 has 15 residues. Trimming left V 0 bases short and J 0 bases short, with 8 bases between. Germline V gene sequence: CDR1 LGHNA, CDR2 YSLEER. The CDR3 sequence is CASSQDIGNQETQYF. In nucleotides, the CDR3 is TGCGCCAGCAGCCAAGATATAGGGAACCAAGAGACCCAGTACTTC.

This chain uses TRBV12-3 or TRBV12-4 with TRBJ2-7; the D call may be TRBD1 or TRBD2 (6 bases each). Trimming cost V 0 bases and J 6 bases, with 12 bases left between them. CDR3 length: 14 amino acids. The DNA for the CDR3 is TGTGCCAGCAGTTTAGCCCTGGGGGGCAGCGAGCAGTACTTC. It translates to CASSLALGGSEQYF.

Only a few counts were recorded for this clonotype. The rearrangement uses TRBV12-3 or TRBV12-4 and TRBJ1-1; TRBD1 might be the D (5 bases). Trimming cost V 5 bases and J 4 bases, with 11 bases left between them. This CDR3 comprises 13 residues. The CDR3 DNA is TGTGCCAGCAGTATTGAGAGGGGCACTGAAGCTTTCTTT. It encodes CASSIERGTEAFF.

The J gene is TRBJ2-7, the V gene TRBV5-1; tentatively, D is TRBD2 (5 bases). The length of the CDR3 is 14 residues. Trimming cost V 0 bases and J 4 bases, with 11 bases left between them. CDR1 is SGHRS and CDR2 is YFSETQ in the germline V gene. The CDR3 region has the DNA TGCGCCAGCAGCTTGGCCGGGGATCGGTACGAGCAGTACTTC. Translated: CASSLAGDRYEQYF. Supplemented by reference TRBV5-1 and TRBJ2-7, the full variable domain reads KAGVTQTPRYLIKTRGQQVTLSCSPISGHRSVSWYQQTPGQGLQFLFEYFSETQRNKGNFPGRFSGRQFSNSRSEMNVSTLELGDSALYLCASSLAGDRYEQYFGPGTRLTVT.

This clonotype has just a few counts. The V gene is TRBV6-5, the J gene TRBJ2-6; D remains ambiguous. Trimming removed 2 bases from V and 5 bases from J, with 19 bases in between. The germline gives CDR1 MNHEY, CDR2 SVGAGI. This CDR3 region has 18 residues. The CDR3 sequence: CASSYGGRITTRANVLTF. The CDR3 nucleotides are TGTGCCAGCAGTTACGGTGGGCGGATTACGACCCGGGCCAACGTCCTGACTTTC.

Only a few counts were recorded for this clonotype. The chain is built from TRBV15 and TRBJ2-2; no clear D. Trimming removed 0 bases from V and 2 bases from J, with 16 bases in between. CDR1 and CDR2 from the germline V gene are LNHNV and YYDKDF (reference sequence). The CDR3 spans 18 residues. CDR3 sequence reads: CATSRDKTPGPNTGELFF. DNA for the CDR3: TGTGCCACCAGCAGAGATAAGACGCCCGGACCAAACACCGGGGAGCTGTTTTTT.

This clonotype showed up many times. In DNA, the CDR3 is TGTGCCAGCAGTGACCACAGGGGGGGGGTAGCTTTCTTT. Its protein product is CASSDHRGGVAFF. V usage is TRBV6-1 and J usage is TRBJ1-1; 8 bases are shared with TRBD1. The CDR3 runs to 13 residues. The trim removed 3 bases at V and 10 bases at J, leaving 7 bases unmatched. Germline lookup yields CDR1 MNHNS and CDR2 SASEGT.

The chain joins TRBV20-1 to TRBJ2-1; 7 nucleotides agree with TRBD2. Per germline, CDR1 DFQATT and CDR2 SNEGSKA (reference sequence). Losses at the gene ends were 2 bases for V and 6 bases for J; bases not matched to a gene: 13. The CDR3 sequence is 16 residues long. The CDR3 coding sequence is TGCAGTGCTAGATTTCGTACTGCGGGGGAGCCCAATGAGCAGTTCTTC. Encoded protein: CSARFRTAGEPNEQFF.

This clonotype was detected once. This chain connects TRBV19 to TRBJ1-2; TRBD1 is a possible D gene (6 bases). Trimming left V 3 bases short and J 3 bases short, with 14 bases between. The germline V gene has CDR1 LNHDA and CDR2 SQIVND (reference sequence). This CDR3 has 15 amino acids. In nucleotides, the CDR3 is TGTGCCAGTAGTATTCTGACAGGTGGATACTATGGCTACACCTTC. This codes for CASSILTGGYYGYTF.

This clonotype has a handful of counts. This chain links TRBV28 with TRBJ2-1, with TRBD1 matching 8 bases. The CDR3 contains 17 residues. Germline lookup yields CDR1 MDHEN and CDR2 SYDVKM. The V and J ends lost 5 bases and 2 bases, in that order; junction bases with no gene match: 11. The CDR3 loop reads CASSPPAGTGTYNEQFF. The CDR3 nucleotides are TGTGCCAGCAGTCCCCCCGCCGGGACAGGAACCTACAATGAGCAGTTCTTC.

This clonotype was counted a few times. The chain recombines TRBV7-9 with TRBJ2-2; possibly TRBD1 for D (5 bases). V lost 8 bases, J lost 5 bases, and 15 bases lay in between. CDR1 and CDR2 from the germline V gene are SEHNR and FQNEAQ (reference sequence). The CDR3 covers 14 residues. The CDR3 sequence: CASVSRVLTGELFF. The CDR3 DNA reads TGTGCCAGCGTAAGCAGGGTGTTGACCGGGGAGCTGTTTTTT.

This clonotype was recorded many times. The J gene is TRBJ2-6, the V gene TRBV11-1; weak D call: TRBD1 (5 bases). V lost 7 bases, J lost 1 base, and 14 bases lay in between. CDR1 and CDR2 (germline): SGHAT, FQDESV (reference sequence). CDR3 length: 16 residues. In nucleotides, the CDR3 is TGTGCCAGCAACAAACGAGCAGGGTCTGGGGCCAACGTCCTGACTTTC. It translates to CASNKRAGSGANVLTF. Filled out from reference TRBV11-1 and TRBJ2-6, the complete variable domain reads EAEVAQSPRYKITEKSQAVAFWCDPISGHATLYWYRQILGQGPELLVQFQDESVVDDSQLPKDRFSAERLKGVDSTLKIQPAELGDSAMYLCASNKRAGSGANVLTFGAGSRLTVL.

The CDR3 sequence is CASRGLGQLLLNTGELFF. The CDR3 DNA reads as TGTGCCAGCAGGGGGTTGGGGCAGCTACTCCTAAACACCGGGGAGCTGTTTTTT. V gene TRBV6-1 combines with J gene TRBJ2-2, with D maybe TRBD1 (5 bases). Germline CDR1 MNHNS, CDR2 SASEGT. The CDR3 totals 18 residues. V was clipped by 6 bases and J by 2 bases, with 22 bases between them.

The chain combines TRBV7-3 with TRBJ2-3, with D unresolved. Looked up from germline, CDR1 is SGHTA and CDR2 is FQGTGA. The CDR3 spans 13 residues. V lost 5 bases and J lost 5, with 11 bases in between. CDR3 nucleotides: TGTGCCAGCAGCACACAACAAAGAGATACGCAGTATTTT. Its protein is CASSTQQRDTQYF.

This chain uses TRBV28 with TRBJ2-7; 9 nucleotides match TRBD1. With V trimmed by 4 bases and J by 2 bases, 6 bases remained unmatched. The CDR3 is 15 amino acids. Germline V lookup: CDR1 MDHEN, CDR2 SYDVKM. The CDR3 nucleotides read TGTGCCAGCAGTTCCTTGACAGGGGGTACCTACGAGCAGTACTTC. It is translated as CASSSLTGGTYEQYF.